Sequencing of this TCR beta chain was carried out in a study of T cell repertoires in cytomegalovirus infection. General study findings and limits: The ex vivo response was dominated by HLA-C-restricted CMV-specific TCR beta clonotypes.

A single record per CDR3 protein comes from TCRdb applying MiXCR to the reads. The sample lists a few hundred thousand distinct CDR3 sequences, under 45% seen once, with 40% to 60% in the top ten. Only a few counts were recorded for this clonotype. The antigen remains undetermined. Germline-derived CDR1 and CDR2 are SEHNR and FQNEAQ (reference sequence). The V and J ends lost 4 bases and 0 bases, in that order; junction bases with no gene match: 11. This CDR3 is 17 amino acids long. Source: cultured PBMCs, taken from culture after CMV antigen stimulation. This clonotype was sampled from a human donor in good health (CMV status not recorded). Some clones in this sample may be carry-over from other donors' samples. The chain combines TRBV7-9 with TRBJ2-7, with 8 positions matching TRBD1. The CDR3, as DNA: TGTGCCAGCAGCTCAACGGACAGGGATGCGCCCTCCTACGAGCAGTACTTC. This encodes CASSSTDRDAPSYEQYF.